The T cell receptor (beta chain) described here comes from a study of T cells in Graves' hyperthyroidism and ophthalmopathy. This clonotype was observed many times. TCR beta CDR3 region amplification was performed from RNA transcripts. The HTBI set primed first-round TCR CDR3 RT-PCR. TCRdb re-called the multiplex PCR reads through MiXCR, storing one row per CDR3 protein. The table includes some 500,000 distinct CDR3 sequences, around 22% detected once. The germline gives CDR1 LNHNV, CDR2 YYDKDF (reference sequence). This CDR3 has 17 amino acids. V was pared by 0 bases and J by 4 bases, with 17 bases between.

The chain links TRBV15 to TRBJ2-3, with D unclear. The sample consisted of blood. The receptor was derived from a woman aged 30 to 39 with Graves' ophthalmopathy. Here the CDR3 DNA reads TGTGCCACCAGCAGAGATGGTTTACCCGCGGCATCAGATACGCAGTATTTT. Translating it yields CATSRDGLPAASDTQYF.